One and the same sample provided the 32 T cell receptor beta chains below, sequenced in a study of PD-1 blockade in classical Hodgkin lymphoma. The data were produced by immunoSEQ multiplex PCR, yet TCRdb's version contains in-frame clones alone and is incomplete. The table has some 63,000 clones, about 88% seen once. Autologous stem cell transplantation was followed by relapse in every patient, and brentuximab vedotin exposure varied. The source material was peripheral blood mononuclear cells (PBMCs), sampled at baseline. The receptors originated from a human donor with classical Hodgkin lymphoma.

This chain joins TRBV9 and TRBJ2-1; 7 bases map to TRBD2. V trimming: 2 bases; J trimming: 5 bases; junction bases outside the gene matches: 13. Germline V gene sequence: CDR1 SGDLS, CDR2 YYNGEE. This CDR3 has 17 amino acids. The CDR3 region is CASSVGGGPNFNNEQFF. As DNA, the CDR3 is TGTGCCAGCAGCGTTGGGGGAGGGCCAAATTTTAACAATGAGCAGTTCTTC.

V usage is TRBV4-1 and J usage is TRBJ1-5; D remains ambiguous. This CDR3 is built from 14 residues. Germline-derived CDR1 and CDR2 are MGHRA and YSYEKL. The V and J ends lost 5 bases and 10 bases respectively, with 18 bases between them. CDR3 region: CASSIRVFISPQHF. In DNA form, the CDR3 reads TGCGCCAGCAGCATAAGGGTCTTCATCAGCCCCCAGCATTTT.

The chain has TRBV9 and TRBJ2-5, with 10 nucleotides matching TRBD2. V dropped 2 bases and J dropped 1; count of bases not matched to a gene: 8. There are 17 residues in the CDR3. The germline CDR1 and CDR2 sequences are SGDLS and YYNGEE. The CDR3 is CASSVSLLAGAQETQYF. In nucleotides, the CDR3 is TGTGCCAGCAGCGTTTCCCTTCTAGCGGGGGCCCAAGAGACCCAGTACTTC.

The genes are TRBV27 and TRBJ2-1; TRBD1 might be the D (6 bases). V was shortened by 3 bases and J by 0 bases, with 9 bases between the two germline ends. CDR3 length: 15 amino acids. Per the germline V gene, CDR1 is MNHEY and CDR2 is SMNVEV (reference sequence). CDR3 in DNA: TGTGCCAGCAGTTTCACAGGGTACTCCTACAATGAGCAGTTCTTC. Its protein is CASSFTGYSYNEQFF.

The gene calls are TRBV6-6 and TRBJ2-3; perhaps TRBD1 as D (6 bases). V was cut by 5 bases and J by 4 bases, with 19 bases left in between. The CDR3 sequence is 16 residues long. Germline assignment: CDR1 MNHNY and CDR2 SVGAGI (reference sequence). The CDR3 nucleotides read TGTGCCAGCAGTAAAGGACAGCCCATAGTCCCAGATACGCAGTATTTT. Its translation: CASSKGQPIVPDTQYF.

The chain employs TRBV28 and TRBJ2-2; the match to TRBD2 covers 16 bases. J gave up 4 bases and V 6 bases, and 11 bases lay outside the gene matches. Germline V gene data show CDR1 as MDHEN and CDR2 as SYDVKM. The CDR3 length is 19 residues. CDR3 DNA: TGTGCCAGCAGCCTGGGACTAGCGGGGGGGCAGATTAGCACCGGGGAGCTGTTTTTT. It translates to CASSLGLAGGQISTGELFF.

The J gene is TRBJ2-5, the V gene TRBV28; no firm D call. Trimming took off 5 bases at V and 7 bases at J, with 8 bases between the two ends. This CDR3 contains 11 residues. In germline, CDR1 is MDHEN, CDR2 SYDVKM. CDR3 sequence reads: CASSTQRTQYF. The CDR3 DNA is TGTGCCAGCAGTACTCAAAGGACCCAGTACTTC.

The genes are TRBV10-1 and TRBJ2-6; D is unclear. V was shortened by 0 bases and J by 5 bases, with 11 bases between the two germline ends. The germline CDR1 and CDR2 sequences are WNHNN and SYGVQD (reference sequence). The CDR3 extends over 16 amino acids. The CDR3 DNA follows: TGCGCCAGCAGTGAGTCTGGGATGGGCCGGGCCAACGTCCTGACTTTC. Amino acid sequence: CASSESGMGRANVLTF.

V usage is TRBV29-1 and J usage is TRBJ2-2; D unresolved. With 4 bases removed from V and 6 bases from J, the gap between germline ends came to 9 bases. The CDR3 runs 12 residues. Germline V gene sequence: CDR1 SQVTM, CDR2 ANQGSEA. The DNA of the CDR3 is TGCAGCGTTGGTCTCGGAGCCGGGGAGCTGTTTTTT. Translation gives CSVGLGAGELFF.

The rearrangement uses TRBV4-1 and TRBJ1-6; 8 nucleotides match TRBD1. Germline V gene sequence: CDR1 MGHRA, CDR2 YSYEKL. The CDR3 contains 14 residues. V trimming: 6 bases; J trimming: 6 bases; junction bases outside the gene matches: 4. The CDR3 region is CASRSQGANSPLHF. CDR3 DNA sequence: TGCGCCAGCAGGTCGCAGGGGGCTAATTCACCCCTCCACTTT.

The rearrangement joins TRBV4-1 to TRBJ2-5; 7 bases are shared with TRBD1. The V segment lost 0 bases and the J segment 5 bases; nucleotides outside the gene matches: 6. There are 15 residues in the CDR3. Per germline, CDR1 MGHRA and CDR2 YSYEKL. In DNA, the CDR3 is TGCGCCAGCAGCCAAGAAGGGGGCCAGAGGGAGACCCAGTACTTC. It encodes CASSQEGGQRETQYF.

The J gene is TRBJ1-5, the V gene TRBV27, with a possible D match to TRBD1 (6 bases). The germline V gene has CDR1 MNHEY and CDR2 SMNVEV (reference sequence). The CDR3 sequence is 16 residues long. V gave up 6 bases and J gave up 3 bases, with 18 bases separating them. As DNA, the CDR3 is TGTGCCAGCAGCCCCAGTTTTTCAGGGGCCAATCAGCCCCAGCATTTT. This codes for CASSPSFSGANQPQHF.

This clone showed up just once. The chain employs TRBV10-3 and TRBJ2-2; 9 bases agree with TRBD1. The CDR3 runs 15 residues. Germline CDR1 is ENHRY and CDR2 is SYGVKD. V lost 8 bases to trimming and J lost 5 bases; unmatched junction nucleotides: 9. This CDR3 is CAIEPGQGETGELFF. The CDR3 DNA sequence: TGTGCCATCGAACCGGGACAGGGTGAGACCGGGGAGCTGTTTTTT.

The chain recombines TRBV6-1 with TRBJ1-5, with D unclear. This CDR3 is built from 14 residues. Deletions cut 3 bases from V and 3 bases from J, with 9 bases between. Germline-derived CDR1 and CDR2 are MNHNS and SASEGT. The CDR3 loop reads CASSERGDNQPQHF. The CDR3 DNA follows: TGTGCCAGCAGTGAGCGGGGAGACAATCAGCCCCAGCATTTT.

The gene calls are TRBV5-4 and TRBJ2-7; 10 nucleotides line up with TRBD2. Looked up from germline, CDR1 is SGHNT and CDR2 is YYREEE (reference sequence). Germline trimming cut 0 bases from V and 6 bases from J; bases unmatched to any gene: 3. This CDR3 has 14 amino acids. The CDR3 reads CASSLVSSGGEQYF. CDR3 bases: TGTGCCAGCAGCTTGGTTTCTAGCGGGGGCGAGCAGTACTTC. The complete variable domain, with remaining parts taken from reference TRBV5-4 and TRBJ2-7, reads ETGVTQSPTHLIKTRGQQVTLRCSSQSGHNTVSWYQQALGQGPQFIFQYYREEENGRGNFPPRFSGLQFPNYSSELNVNALELDDSALYLCASSLVSSGGEQYFGPGTRLTVT.

The genes are TRBV11-2 and TRBJ2-3; no reliable D call. The germline CDR1 and CDR2 sequences are SGHAT and FQNNGV. With 4 bases removed from V and 6 bases from J, the gap between germline ends came to 17 bases. The CDR3 consists of 15 residues. The CDR3 bases are TGTGCCAGCAGCTCCCAACACGGGCCTTTGGATACGCAGTATTTT. It translates to CASSSQHGPLDTQYF.

This clone appeared once. CDR3 sequence (DNA): TGTGCCAGCAGGCCGGTCGACAGGTATTATGGCTACACCTTC. Residues: CASRPVDRYYGYTF. The chain uses TRBV28 and TRBJ1-2, with D possibly TRBD1 on 6 matching bases. The CDR3 extends over 14 amino acids. From germline, CDR1 is MDHEN and CDR2 SYDVKM. Trimming took off 6 bases at V and 5 bases at J, with 16 bases between the two ends.

This rearrangement joins TRBV4-1 to TRBJ2-1; TRBD1 matches 8 bases. V lost 1 base and J lost 0; bases outside the gene matches: 2. Germline CDR1 reads MGHRA; CDR2 reads YSYEKL. This CDR3 contains 16 residues. The CDR3, as DNA: TGCGCCAGCAGCCAAGGACAGGGGAGCTCCTACAATGAGCAGTTCTTC. The encoded protein is CASSQGQGSSYNEQFF.

This chain uses TRBV30 with TRBJ1-3; the D gene is possibly TRBD1 (6 bases). CDR1 is GTSNPN, CDR2 SVGIG, per germline (reference sequence). V was shortened by 4 bases and J by 0 bases, with 13 bases between the two germline ends. This CDR3 is built from 15 residues. The CDR3 protein is CAWTRDIVSGNTIYF. CDR3 nucleotides: TGTGCCTGGACCCGGGACATCGTCTCTGGAAACACCATATATTTT.

The chain combines TRBV27 with TRBJ1-2; D is undetermined. Germline V gene lookup returns CDR1 MNHEY and CDR2 SMNVEV (reference sequence). V lost 5 bases and J lost 4, with 17 bases in between. CDR3 length: 15 amino acids. For the CDR3, the DNA is TGTGCCAGCAGTCCCTCCCCCGGGGAGGCCTATGGCTACACCTTC. It translates to CASSPSPGEAYGYTF.

V is TRBV5-6 and J is TRBJ2-2, with 8 bases lining up with TRBD2. J lost 4 bases, V lost 1 base, and 6 bases had no gene match. From germline, CDR1 is SGHDT and CDR2 YYEEEE. The CDR3 extends over 16 amino acids. The CDR3: CASSLRLAGGTGELFF. The CDR3 coding sequence is TGTGCCAGCAGCTTGCGTCTGGCGGGAGGCACCGGGGAGCTGTTTTTT.

The chain carries TRBV30 and TRBJ2-7; the match to TRBD1 covers 10 bases. There are 15 residues in the CDR3. Germline lookup yields CDR1 GTSNPN and CDR2 SVGIG (reference sequence). V shed 0 bases, J shed 5 bases, and the junction held 7 bases outside the gene matches. CDR3 nucleotides: TGTGCCTGGAGTGTAGGGACAGGGGTACCGGACGAGCAGTACTTC. It is translated as CAWSVGTGVPDEQYF.

The V and J genes are TRBV19 and TRBJ2-7, with D perhaps TRBD1 or TRBD2 (5 bases each). The CDR3 runs 16 residues. V lost 3 bases and J lost 6, with 21 bases in between. CDR1 and CDR2 from the germline V gene are LNHDA and SQIVND (reference sequence). CDR3 residues: CASSMASGADGLEQYF. For the CDR3, the DNA is TGTGCCAGTAGTATGGCCTCCGGGGCGGATGGCCTCGAGCAGTACTTC.

The chain employs TRBV7-9 and TRBJ2-1; D unresolved. V was pared by 1 base and J by 6 bases, with 4 bases between. Germline lookup yields CDR1 SEHNR and CDR2 FQNEAQ (reference sequence). This CDR3 spans 12 amino acids. This CDR3 reads CASSLDANEQFF. The CDR3 DNA is TGTGCCAGCAGCTTAGACGCCAATGAGCAGTTCTTC.

The rearrangement joins TRBV10-3 to TRBJ2-2; possible D gene TRBD2, 5 bases. In germline, CDR1 is ENHRY, CDR2 SYGVKD. There are 16 residues in the CDR3. V gave up 0 bases and J gave up 5 bases, with 13 bases separating them. This CDR3 reads CAISESRADLTGELFF. The CDR3 DNA sequence: TGTGCCATCAGTGAGTCGAGGGCGGATTTAACCGGGGAGCTGTTTTTT.

The V gene is TRBV6-1, the J gene TRBJ1-1, with no clear D. Germline loops: CDR1 MNHNS, CDR2 SASEGT. Trimming stripped 0 bases from V and 11 bases from J, with 10 bases between. CDR3 size: 12 residues. Here the CDR3 DNA reads TGTGCCAGCAGTGAAGCGGTGGGGATGGCTTTCTTT. Amino acids: CASSEAVGMAFF.

This clone was seen a few times. The chain has TRBV7-6 and TRBJ2-7; unclear D gene. Germline V lookup: CDR1 SGHVS, CDR2 FNYEAQ. CDR3 length: 11 amino acids. Trimming shortened V by 5 bases and J by 6 bases, and 8 bases separated the two germline ends. The CDR3 sequence: CASSPGLEQYF. The CDR3 region has the DNA TGTGCCAGCAGCCCTGGTCTCGAGCAGTACTTC.

The chain links TRBV6-4 to TRBJ2-3, with TRBD2 matching 16 bases. CDR1 MRHNA and CDR2 SNTAGT come from the germline V gene. With V trimmed by 6 bases and J by 4 bases, 4 bases remained unmatched. This CDR3 is built from 16 residues. The CDR3 loop reads CASSLGLAGGPDTQYF. Here the CDR3 DNA reads TGTGCCAGCAGCCTGGGACTAGCGGGGGGGCCAGATACGCAGTATTTT.

The CDR3 is CASSATGGFLDEQYF. The CDR3 DNA sequence: TGTGCCAGCAGCGCGACAGGGGGTTTCTTGGACGAGCAGTACTTC. V and J are TRBV9 and TRBJ2-7, with TRBD1 matching over 9 bases. J lost 5 bases, V lost 3 bases, and 9 bases had no gene match. Per germline, CDR1 SGDLS and CDR2 YYNGEE. CDR3 length equals 15 residues.

V is TRBV27 and J is TRBJ2-3, with D maybe TRBD1 (6 bases). Trimming shortened V by 0 bases and J by 4 bases, and 8 bases separated the two germline ends. Germline-derived CDR1 and CDR2 are MNHEY and SMNVEV (reference sequence). The CDR3 extends over 14 amino acids. The CDR3 nucleotides read TGTGCCAGCAGTTTATCGCCAGGGGCAGATACGCAGTATTTT. Residues: CASSLSPGADTQYF.

Within the sample, this clone is medium-sized. V is TRBV10-3 and J is TRBJ1-1; D is undetermined. The V gene's germline CDR1 is ENHRY and CDR2 SYGVKD. This CDR3 is built from 14 residues. Trimming took off 3 bases at V and 3 bases at J, with 11 bases between the two ends. CDR3 DNA: TGTGCCATCAGTGATGGAATTCAAGACACTGAAGCTTTCTTT. Amino acid sequence: CAISDGIQDTEAFF.

This rearrangement joins TRBV27 to TRBJ2-7; 8 nucleotides align to TRBD2. The V segment lost 3 bases and the J segment 1 base; nucleotides outside the gene matches: 14. This CDR3 contains 18 residues. From germline, CDR1 is MNHEY and CDR2 SMNVEV (reference sequence). The CDR3 here is CASSFRPLLGTSSYEQYF. The CDR3 DNA reads TGTGCCAGCAGTTTTCGACCTCTTCTCGGGACTAGTTCCTACGAGCAGTACTTC.